The TCR beta chain under discussion was sequenced for a study of CD4 T cells in relation to SARS-CoV-2 and coronaviruses. Findings and caveats of the study: This crossreactivity analysis covered spike protein alone, no other viral proteins.

Sequencing was performed with immunoSEQ multiplex PCR; in TCRdb, only in-frame clones are kept and a portion is missing. The profile shows 20,000 to 25,000 clones, about 73% of them singletons. The unexposed donors gave CD4+ T cells in about 2010-2019, prior to COVID-19. Isolation of CD4+ T cells took place after about eleven days in culture. Cells permitting, SARS-CoV-2 S/N and four cold-coronavirus spikes were tested on unexposed-donor CD4+ T cells. PBMCs were plated at 1.5 million to 2 million per well in IL-2-containing medium. Germline lookup yields CDR1 MNHEY and CDR2 SVGAGI. Trimming pared 0 bases from V and 3 bases from J, leaving 12 bases between. CDR3 length: 15 residues. As regards this clone: Its matching antigen is unknown.

This TCR came from a human donor in good health. Sequencing was done on a sample of CD4+ T cells from PBMCs, cultured in vitro. The chain combines TRBV6-5 with TRBJ2-7, with D possibly being TRBD1 or TRBD2 (5 bases each). The CDR3 nucleotides read TGTGCCAGCAGTTACTCGAGGGGCAGGCGCTACGAGCAGTACTTC. Translated, it gives CASSYSRGRRYEQYF.